A selection of T cell receptor beta chains follows, all from one sample in a study of shared clonotypes between healthy human individuals. Data came from immunoSEQ multiplex PCR; TCRdb stores just in-frame clones and leaves some out. The sample carries about 1.5 million clones, around 98% recorded once. Sequencing was performed on naive CD4+ T cells sorted from blood. These TCRs come from a man aged 25-45 years in good health. Both conserved end residues are part of each CDR3. A D gene is named only where the DNA matches it firmly. Rows give clone size only sometimes, using once, few, many, or a class for an expanded clone.

>TRBJ2-7|.|TRBV10-3|.
TGTGCCATCAGATCTCCCGACGGGGGCGCGTACGAGCAGTACTTC
CAIRSPDGGAYEQYF
>TRBJ2-7|.|TRBV7-8|TRBD1
TGTGCCAGCAGCTTAATTAGCGGGGACAGGGGGAGTTTGGGCTACGAGCAGTACTTC
CASSLISGDRGSLGYEQYF
>TRBJ1-2|.|TRBV7-2|.
TGTGCCAGCAGCCTCCCCGTGGTCTATGGCTACACCTTC
CASSLPVVYGYTF
>TRBJ2-7|.|TRBV9|TRBD2
TGTGCCAGCAGCGAAGCGGGAGGGTTGGTCCCCTACGAGCAGTACTTC
CASSEAGGLVPYEQYF
>TRBJ2-2|.|TRBV28|.
TGTGCCAGCAGCTTCACAGGGAACACCGGGGAGCTGTTTTTT
CASSFTGNTGELFF
>TRBJ2-1|.|TRBV11-2|.
TGTGCCAGCAGCTTAGAACCTGCCAGCTCCTACAATGAGCAGTTCTTC
CASSLEPASSYNEQFF
>TRBJ2-4|.|TRBV18|.
TGTGCCAGCTCACCACGGGGCCAGTTGGCCAAAAACATTCAGTACTTC
CASSPRGQLAKNIQYF
>TRBJ2-7|.|TRBV30|TRBD2
TGTGCCTGGAGTGTAGAACTAGCGACTTACGAGCAGTACTTC
CAWSVELATYEQYF
>TRBJ2-3|.|TRBV7-3|TRBD2
TGTGCCAGCAGCTTAACGGGGCTAGCGGGATCTCCCCGAGATACGCAGTATTTT
CASSLTGLAGSPRDTQYF
>TRBJ1-2|.|TRBV28|.
TGTGCCAGCAGTTTAATCGGACCGAGCAACCGCTATGGCTACACCTTC
CASSLIGPSNRYGYTF
>TRBJ2-5|.|TRBV7-9|.
TGTGCCAGCAGCTTACTCCAAGAGACCCAGTACTTC
CASSLLQETQYF
>TRBJ2-7|.|TRBV13|.
TGTGCCAGCAGCTTATCGGGCCTCACCTACGAGCAGTACTTC
CASSLSGLTYEQYF
>TRBJ2-1|.|TRBV29-1|.
TGCAGCGTTTCCGCCCCTAGGGGCCGCAGGGAGCAGTTCTTC
CSVSAPRGRREQFF
>TRBJ1-4|.|TRBV6-6|TRBD1
TGTGCCAGCAGTGCCGGGACAGGGCCCGAAAAACTGTTTTTT
CASSAGTGPEKLFF
>TRBJ2-1|.|TRBV29-1|TRBD2
TGCAGCGCCGAGGCGGGGGGCCCTACCGCATACAATGAGCAGTTCTTC
CSAEAGGPTAYNEQFF
>TRBJ1-4|.|TRBV28|.
TGTGCCAGCAGTTTGCACAGGGTAGGAGGTGAAAAACTGTTTTTT
CASSLHRVGGEKLFF
>TRBJ2-7|.|TRBV12-1|.
TGTGCCAGCAACTCTGGGACCCCCCGGGGCGAGCAGTACTTC
CASNSGTPRGEQYF
>TRBJ2-7|once|TRBV25-1|TRBD2
TGTGCCAGCAGTGACGGACTAGCTGACGAGCAGTACTTC
CASSDGLADEQYF
>TRBJ2-5|.|TRBV4-1|.
TGCGCCAGCAGCTACCAGACAGGCCACCAAGGGGATACCCAGTACTTC
CASSYQTGHQGDTQYF
>TRBJ2-7|.|TRBV15|.
TGTGCCACCAGCAGAGATAGGGCAGGATCAACGTACGAGCAGTACTTC
CATSRDRAGSTYEQYF
>TRBJ2-1|.|TRBV7-2|.
TGTGCCAGCAGCTTCTCCCCGGGAGTAAAAGAGCAGTTCTTC
CASSFSPGVKEQFF
>TRBJ2-7|.|TRBV11-2|TRBD2
TGTGCCAGCAGCCCCCAGCGGGAAAACGAGCAGTACTTC
CASSPQRENEQYF
>TRBJ2-7|once|TRBV4-1|TRBD2
TGCGCCAGCAGCACCAGGACTAGCGGGAGGCCCGAGCAGTACTTC
CASSTRTSGRPEQYF
>TRBJ2-3|.|TRBV10-1|TRBD2
TGCGCCAGCAGTGAGGCGGGAGAGTCGGATACGCAGTATTTT
CASSEAGESDTQYF
>TRBJ2-2|.|TRBV18|.
TGTGCCAGCTCAGACCAGAACACCGGGGAGCTGTTTTTT
CASSDQNTGELFF
>TRBJ2-7|.|TRBV2|.
TGTGCCAGCAGTGAAGTCGGGCCCTCCTACGAGCAGTACTTC
CASSEVGPSYEQYF
>TRBJ1-2|.|TRBV7-6|.
TGTGCCAGCAGCTTAGCGGGCAGGACAACCTATGGCTACACCTTC
CASSLAGRTTYGYTF
>TRBJ1-4|.|TRBV5-1|.
TGCGCCAGCAGCTTGGTTGGGAGGAGGAATGAAAAACTGTTTTTT
CASSLVGRRNEKLFF
>TRBJ2-3|.|TRBV19|.
TGTGCCAGTAGTACCCGAAGGGATACGCAGTATTTT
CASSTRRDTQYF
>TRBJ2-7|.|TRBV19|TRBD1
TGTGCCAGTAGTCTAAGTTGGTCGGGACAGGGTAAACCTAGAACCTACGAGCAGTACTTC
CASSLSWSGQGKPRTYEQYF
>TRBJ2-5|.|TRBV5-5|.
TGTGCCAGCAGCTTGGGCCAGCAAGAGACCCAGTACTTC
CASSLGQQETQYF
>TRBJ2-3|.|TRBV4-3|.
TGCGCCAGCAGCCCCTCCCCTGGGACCGCCCGAGGGAGGACAGATACGCAGTATTTT
CASSPSPGTARGRTDTQYF
>TRBJ2-5|.|TRBV2|.
TGTGCCAGCAGCTCCCAAGAGACCCAGTACTTC
CASSSQETQYF
>TRBJ2-1|.|TRBV5-4|.
TGTGCCAGCAGCTCCCGACTGCGTTCCTACAATGAGCAGTTCTTC
CASSSRLRSYNEQFF
>TRBJ1-2|.|TRBV28|.
TGTGCCAGCGGGGGCAGGGCGTACTATGGCTACACCTTC
CASGGRAYYGYTF
>TRBJ1-2|.|TRBV5-1|.
TGCGCCAGCAGCCTCGGCAGTACTAACTATGGCTACACCTTC
CASSLGSTNYGYTF
>TRBJ2-3|once|TRBV19|.
TGTGCCAGTAGTATAGGGGACTTGGGTACAGATACGCAGTATTTT
CASSIGDLGTDTQYF
>TRBJ2-3|.|TRBV28|TRBD2
TGTGCCAGCAGTTTTCAGACTAGCGGGTTCAGAGATACGCAGTATTTT
CASSFQTSGFRDTQYF
>TRBJ1-3|.|TRBV5-6|.
TGTGCCAGCAGCTTGGTTAGGGGAAGGAACACCATATATTTT
CASSLVRGRNTIYF
>TRBJ2-7|.|TRBV30|TRBD2
TGTGCCTGGAGACAAGGACTAGCGGGATACTCCTACGAGCAGTACTTC
CAWRQGLAGYSYEQYF
>TRBJ1-5|.|TRBV18|.
TGTGCCAGCTCACCCCTGGGGATGAGCAATCAGCCCCAGCATTTT
CASSPLGMSNQPQHF
>TRBJ2-7|.|TRBV5-1|.
TGCGCCAGCAGCTTAACCGGGACGCAGAGCTCCTACGAGCAGTACTTC
CASSLTGTQSSYEQYF
>TRBJ1-3|.|TRBV6-5|.
TGTGCCAGCAGTACGAACAGATACTCTGGAAACACCATATATTTT
CASSTNRYSGNTIYF
>TRBJ2-1|.|TRBV15|TRBD2
TGTGCCACCAGCAGACCCGGGACTAAAAACAATGAGCAGTTCTTC
CATSRPGTKNNEQFF
>TRBJ2-3|.|TRBV5-1|.
TGCGCCAGCAGCTTCCGGGAGCGGGATACGCAGTATTTT
CASSFRERDTQYF
>TRBJ1-1|.|TRBV5-1|.
TGCGCCAGCAGCTCACAGGTGAACACTGAAGCTTTCTTT
CASSSQVNTEAFF
>TRBJ1-1|.|TRBV6-1|TRBD1
TGTGCCAGCGGGAAGGGACAGGAGAACACTGAAGCTTTCTTT
CASGKGQENTEAFF
>TRBJ2-7|.|TRBV19|.
TGTGCCAGTAGTACCCGGCCAGGGGATGGCTACGAGCAGTACTTC
CASSTRPGDGYEQYF
>TRBJ2-1|.|TRBV7-2|TRBD2
TGTGCCAGCAGCTTAGTTGGACTAGCGGACTACAATGAGCAGTTCTTC
CASSLVGLADYNEQFF
>TRBJ1-1|.|TRBV2|.
TGTGCCAGCAGTGGTGCCCCCGGGGTCACTGAAGCTTTCTTT
CASSGAPGVTEAFF
>TRBJ2-5|.|TRBV6-1|.
TGTGCCAGCAGCCCCGTACGGTACGCCTCTTACTTC
CASSPVRYASYF
>TRBJ1-5|.|TRBV28|TRBD1
TGTGCCAGCAGTGACAGGGTCAGTCAGCCCCAGCATTTT
CASSDRVSQPQHF
>TRBJ2-6|.|TRBV18|.
TGTGCCAGCGCCGAGAGCTCTGGGGCCAACGTCCTGACTTTC
CASAESSGANVLTF
>TRBJ2-3|.|TRBV6-5|.
TGTGCCAGCAGTTCACCGGGGCTAAGGGATACGCAGTATTTT
CASSSPGLRDTQYF
>TRBJ2-7|.|TRBV2|.
TGTGCCAGCAGTGTTAGCCTCCTATCCTACGAGCAGTACTTC
CASSVSLLSYEQYF
>TRBJ2-1|.|TRBV7-2|.
TGTGCCAGCAGCCCTTACCTCTTAACACTGGGGTCCTACAATGAGCAGTTCTTC
CASSPYLLTLGSYNEQFF
>TRBJ2-5|once|TRBV2|.
TGTGCCAGCAGTCCGCAGGGTGCTGAGACCCAGTACTTC
CASSPQGAETQYF
>TRBJ2-5|.|TRBV2|TRBD2
TGTGCCAGCAGTCCCCGACTAGCGCAACAAGAGACCCAGTACTTC
CASSPRLAQQETQYF